This is a list of T cell receptor beta chains from one sample in a study of identical twins. TCRdb re-called the 5' RACE reads with MiXCR, one entry per CDR3 protein. This table holds about 520,000 distinct CDR3 sequences, 20% to 25% found once. This same sample was also taken into another study, of T cells expressing NK-cell markers.

Specimen: CD4+ T cells sorted from blood. The receptors were gathered from a woman aged 18-29 years in good health. The CDR3 runs from the conserved cysteine through the conserved F or W.

j_call,v_call,cdr3_aa
TRBJ2-3,TRBV18,CASSPPRPGTDTQYF
TRBJ2-5,TRBV7-2,CASSLRLAGGETQYF
TRBJ2-7,TRBV7-9,CASSPPSRGRSYEQYF
TRBJ2-1,TRBV20-1,CSASLPPGLAYGKQFF
TRBJ2-1,TRBV20-1,CSASTGGPQFF
TRBJ1-3,TRBV19,CASRRRAGNTIYF
TRBJ2-2,TRBV10-2,CASTRTSNTGELFF
TRBJ2-1,TRBV6-6,CASSHLPSTEQFF
TRBJ2-7,TRBV5-6,CASSWTGPSSYEQYF
TRBJ1-1,TRBV7-2,CASSLRRANTEAFF
TRBJ2-5,TRBV10-3,CAIGKTVQETQYF
TRBJ2-1,TRBV20-1,CSARDLRGFYNEQFF
TRBJ2-4,TRBV20-1,CSAREALAKNIQYF
TRBJ2-7,TRBV5-4,CASSLGAEGYEQYF
TRBJ2-5,TRBV5-1,CASSLRGGLAGLPYQETQYF
TRBJ2-1,TRBV13,CASSFRTSGGADEQFF
TRBJ2-5,TRBV12-3/TRBV12-4,CASSRAALGETQYF
TRBJ2-1,TRBV29-1,CSVEDRMRTTPLVGNEQFF
TRBJ2-1,TRBV4-2,CASSPGEPYANEQFF
TRBJ2-7,TRBV6-5,CASSYYTSGRRSYKQYF
TRBJ2-1,TRBV12-3/TRBV12-4,CAVGDNEQFF
TRBJ2-5,TRBV6-2/TRBV6-3,CASRKTSMETQYF
TRBJ2-5,TRBV5-6,CASSPATGGETQYF